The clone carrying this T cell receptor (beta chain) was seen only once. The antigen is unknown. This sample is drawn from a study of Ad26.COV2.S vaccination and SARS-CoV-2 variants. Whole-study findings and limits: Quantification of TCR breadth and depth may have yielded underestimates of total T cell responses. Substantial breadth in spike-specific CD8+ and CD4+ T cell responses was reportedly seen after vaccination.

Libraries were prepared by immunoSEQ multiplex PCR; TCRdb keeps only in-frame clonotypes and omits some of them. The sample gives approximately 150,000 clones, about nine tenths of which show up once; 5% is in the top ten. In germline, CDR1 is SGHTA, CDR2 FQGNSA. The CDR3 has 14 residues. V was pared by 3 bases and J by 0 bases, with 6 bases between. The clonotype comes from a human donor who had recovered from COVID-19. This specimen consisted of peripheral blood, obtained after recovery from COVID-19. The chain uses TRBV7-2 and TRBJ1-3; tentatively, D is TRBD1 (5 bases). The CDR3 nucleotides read TGTGCCAGCAGCTTCGACAGCTCTGGAAACACCATATATTTT. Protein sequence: CASSFDSSGNTIYF.